Sequencing of this T cell receptor (beta chain) was carried out in a study of blood T cell repertoires in COVID-19. Overall study context: Samples taken during acute and convalescent COVID-19 were collected in the United States, Italy and Spain. T cells, B-cell-depleted T cells, or PBMCs provided the cDNA or gDNA that served as material.

Seattle enrolled patients during active infection and tracked them longitudinally. After removal of 4 bases from V and 3 bases from J, the junction contained 12 bases not matched to a gene. The germline CDR1 and CDR2 sequences are SGHNT and YYREEE (reference sequence). This CDR3 region has 16 residues. Profiling relied on immunoSEQ multiplex PCR, and the TCRdb table lists in-frame clones only, not all of them. Among about 190,000 clones listed, around 82% were seen once. This clone was picked up a small number of times. Sequencing was done on a sample of peripheral blood. This receptor was obtained from a man at least 80 years old with COVID-19, enrolled during active disease. V gene TRBV5-4 combines with J gene TRBJ1-2; 7 nucleotides line up with TRBD1. This chain's CDR3 is CASSPNRQGRDYGYTF. CDR3 nucleotide sequence: TGTGCCAGCAGCCCGAATCGACAGGGAAGGGACTATGGCTACACCTTC.